This T cell receptor (beta chain) originates from a study of CD8 T cells in Susac syndrome. Random hexamers served to reverse transcribe roughly 0.5 to 1 ug RNA. TCRdb independently ran MiXCR on the immunoSEQ multiplex PCR reads; one entry per CDR3 protein. The sample lists approximately 180,000 distinct CDR3 sequences; around nine tenths were seen once. The junction had 4 bases not matched to a gene; V was cut back by 4 bases and J by 0 bases. This CDR3 has 17 residues. Germline V lookup: CDR1 MDHEN, CDR2 SYDVKM. The TCR was taken from a human donor with Susac syndrome. This chain connects TRBV28 to TRBJ2-1; 12 bases line up with TRBD2. Sequencing used CD4+ T cells from PBMCs. As DNA, the CDR3 is TGTGCCAGCAGTTCGGGGACTAGCGGGCGCTCCTACAATGAGCAGTTCTTC. Its protein product is CASSSGTSGRSYNEQFF.